A single sample is the source of the 14 T cell receptor beta chains below, sequenced in a study of shared T cell receptors in the human thymus. The repertoire was sequenced with immunoSEQ multiplex PCR; TCRdb's copy has only in-frame clones and lacks some. In the table there are just under 550,000 clones, 78% of which are singletons. These data were also reused for a study on human thymus T cells.

Sequenced sample: thymocytes. The receptors stem from a boy younger than two with a congenital heart defect.

This chain joins TRBV27 and TRBJ2-7, with 9 bases that match TRBD2. The length of the CDR3 is 14 residues. V lost 10 bases, J lost 1 base, and 8 bases stayed unmatched. Germline V gene lookup returns CDR1 MNHEY and CDR2 SMNVEV (reference sequence). The CDR3 nucleotides are TGTGCCACCAAGACTAGCGGCCCGTCCTACGAGCAGTACTTC. It yields the protein CATKTSGPSYEQYF.

This clone occurred once. J is TRBJ2-7 and V is TRBV5-6; 9 positions agree with TRBD1. Germline lookup yields CDR1 SGHDT and CDR2 YYEEEE. V gave up 3 bases and J gave up 2 bases; unmatched junction bases: 9. This CDR3 spans 16 amino acids. The CDR3 loop reads CASSSPSDRGAYEQYF. CDR3 coding DNA: TGTGCCAGCAGCTCGCCCTCGGACAGGGGCGCCTACGAGCAGTACTTC. Using reference TRBV5-6 and TRBJ2-7 for the parts outside the CDR3, the full variable domain is DAGVTQSPTHLIKTRGQQVTLRCSPKSGHDTVSWYQQALGQGPQFIFQYYEEEERQRGNFPDRFSGHQFPNYSSELNVNALLLGDSALYLCASSSPSDRGAYEQYFGPGTRLTVT.

The V call is TRBV7-8, the J call TRBJ2-1; D is perhaps TRBD1 (6 bases). V lost 5 bases to trimming and J lost 3 bases, with 8 bases between them. The CDR3 contains 13 residues. Germline V gene data show CDR1 as SGHVS and CDR2 as FQNEAQ. The CDR3 protein is CASSRGFYNEQFF. Written as DNA, the CDR3 is TGTGCCAGCAGCAGGGGGTTCTACAATGAGCAGTTCTTC.

This clone turned up a few times. The V call is TRBV11-2, the J call TRBJ2-7; TRBD1 is a possible D gene (6 bases). This CDR3 comprises 15 residues. Germline V gene lookup returns CDR1 SGHAT and CDR2 FQNNGV. The V end lost 2 bases, the J end lost 3 bases, and 14 bases lay between the germline ends. DNA for the CDR3: TGTGCCAGCAGCTTACATCGGGACACCATCTACGAGCAGTACTTC. Protein sequence: CASSLHRDTIYEQYF.

The V and J genes are TRBV25-1 and TRBJ2-7, with D hard to call. V lost 7 bases and J 2 bases, leaving 6 bases between the germline ends. The CDR3 spans 11 residues. Germline V gene sequence: CDR1 MGHDK, CDR2 SYGVNS. The CDR3 DNA sequence: TGTGCCAGCAATGATACCTACGAGCAGTACTTC. It yields the protein CASNDTYEQYF.

This chain links TRBV27 with TRBJ1-2; D unclear. Germline CDR1 and CDR2: MNHEY and SMNVEV (reference sequence). Trimming cost V 8 bases and J 6 bases, with 16 bases left between them. The CDR3 totals 13 residues. CDR3 sequence: CASGPRVRDGYTF. The CDR3 region has the DNA TGTGCCAGCGGACCACGGGTGAGGGATGGCTACACCTTC.

The V call is TRBV5-6, the J call TRBJ2-7; possibly TRBD2 for D (6 bases). The germline V and J ends were trimmed by 1 base and 0 bases, with 11 bases remaining between them. This CDR3 is built from 15 residues. Germline V lookup: CDR1 SGHDT, CDR2 YYEEEE. The DNA of the CDR3 is TGTGCCAGCAGCTTGACGTTGGAGGGCTCCTACGAGCAGTACTTC. Its translation: CASSLTLEGSYEQYF.

This clone has a handful of counts. Other DNA sequences in this specimen translate into the identical CDR3. This chain uses TRBV15 with TRBJ2-1, with D possibly being TRBD2 (5 bases). V was pared by 0 bases and J by 0 bases, with 21 bases between. This CDR3 has 20 amino acids. Germline lookup yields CDR1 LNHNV and CDR2 YYDKDF (reference sequence). The CDR3 spells CATSREDGVLSGGSYNEQFF. In nucleotides, the CDR3 is TGTGCCACCAGCAGAGAAGACGGGGTTTTGAGCGGTGGCTCCTACAATGAGCAGTTCTTC.

On this clone: This same CDR3 is encoded by further DNA sequences in the sample. The rearrangement joins TRBV27 to TRBJ2-3, with D unclear. The CDR3 sequence is 12 residues long. Trimming cost V 5 bases and J 2 bases, with 5 bases left between them. The germline V gene encodes CDR1 MNHEY and CDR2 SMNVEV (reference sequence). Here the CDR3 reads CASSLPTDTQYF. CDR3 nucleotide sequence: TGTGCCAGCAGTCTACCCACAGATACGCAGTATTTT.

A word on this clone: Different DNA sequences within this sample yield the same CDR3. The gene calls are TRBV4-3 and TRBJ2-1; D is possibly TRBD2 (6 bases). V shed 4 bases and J shed 4 bases, with 14 bases lying between them. This CDR3 is 15 amino acids long. The V gene's germline CDR1 is LGHNA and CDR2 YSLEER. The CDR3, as DNA: TGCGCCAGCAGCCCGAGGGTAGCGGCTTACAATGAGCAGTTCTTC. Encoded protein: CASSPRVAAYNEQFF.

This chain connects TRBV5-1 to TRBJ2-1; 11 bases are a match to TRBD2. Losses at the gene ends were 2 bases for V and 6 bases for J; bases not matched to a gene: 10. Looked up from germline, CDR1 is SGHRS and CDR2 is YFSETQ. There are 17 residues in the CDR3. CDR3 coding DNA: TGCGCCAGCAGCTTACTAGTCACCGGGACTAGCGGCAATGAGCAGTTCTTC. Amino acid sequence: CASSLLVTGTSGNEQFF.

The count of this clone is one. J is TRBJ2-5 and V is TRBV9, with 7 nucleotides matching TRBD2. V dropped 0 bases and J dropped 5; count of bases not matched to a gene: 4. CDR1 is SGDLS and CDR2 is YYNGEE in the germline V gene. CDR3 length equals 14 residues. The CDR3 loop is CASSVGGGPETQYF. CDR3 nucleotide sequence: TGTGCCAGCAGCGTAGGGGGGGGACCGGAGACCCAGTACTTC.

The count of this clone is one. The chain is built from TRBV9 and TRBJ2-3; 7 positions match TRBD1. CDR1 is SGDLS, CDR2 YYNGEE, per germline. This CDR3 has 17 residues. The trim removed 1 base at V and 0 bases at J, leaving 8 bases unmatched. The CDR3 sequence is CASSVIGAGGSTDTQYF. CDR3 nucleotides: TGTGCCAGCAGCGTAATCGGGGCAGGGGGAAGCACAGATACGCAGTATTTT.

This rearrangement joins TRBV10-1 to TRBJ2-1; 12 bases agree with TRBD2. The CDR3 extends over 16 amino acids. The germline V gene has CDR1 WNHNN and CDR2 SYGVQD (reference sequence). Trimming at V came to 5 bases and at J to 8 bases, leaving 10 bases not matched to a gene. The CDR3 loop is CASSLAGLAGMYEQFF. Written as DNA, the CDR3 is TGCGCCAGCAGTCTCGCTGGACTAGCGGGAATGTATGAGCAGTTCTTC.